Here is one T cell receptor (beta chain) with its context. The antigen remains undetermined. The V and J ends lost 2 bases and 3 bases respectively, with 11 bases between them. There are 14 residues in the CDR3. The analysis combined second doses at about 4 or about 12 weeks. This sample was included in a study of T cell responses to AZD1222 COVID-19 vaccine. Study conclusions and caveats: Two doses of AZD1222 preceded a rise in Spike-specific TCR breadth and depth. Epitopes outside B.1.351 and B.1.1.7 mutated regions reportedly drew nearly half of spike TCRs. Mostly white British, mostly female donors; authors suggested clonal diversity may be underestimated.

Repertoires were generated with immunoSEQ multiplex PCR, while TCRdb's copy carries only in-frame clones and drops some. The sample shows roughly 150,000 clones, 80% to 95% of them seen only once. This chain joins TRBV5-3 and TRBJ1-1, with D perhaps TRBD1 (5 bases). TRBV5-3 is treated as an ORF (open reading frame) with a function not yet certain. This TCR came from an adult who received the AZD1222 COVID-19 vaccine. The sequences come from peripheral blood, collected 28 days after the second AZD1222 dose. CDR3 in amino acids: CARSLRGTDTEAFF. CDR3 DNA: TGTGCCAGAAGCTTAAGGGGTACGGACACTGAAGCTTTCTTT.